This T cell receptor beta chain appears in the sequencing data of a study of OX40 agonist ivuxolimab in advanced cancers. Across the study: The eligibility criteria allowed prior anti-PD-1, anti-PD-L1 or anti-CTLA-4 therapy, and about 40% had some.

TCRdb keeps only in-frame clones here, not all; method: immunoSEQ multiplex PCR. Among 80,000 or so clones, about 88% were seen once, and the ten largest hold nearly 8%. Worth noting for this clone: Its antigen remains unknown.

Germline V gene data show CDR1 as SGHTA and CDR2 as FQGTGA. V was cut by 4 bases and J by 5 bases, with 11 bases left in between. This CDR3 region has 13 residues. Overall study results and limits: With doses of 0.1-3.0 mg/kg, partial responders showed among the lowest clonal expansion. Within 6 weeks, CD4+ and CD8+ blood T cells expanded clonally at 0.1 to 3.0 mg/kg.

The chain is built from TRBV7-3 and TRBJ2-5, with no clear D. The TCR was taken from an adult with an advanced solid tumor such as melanoma, head and neck, liver or kidney cancer. The material sequenced was CD4+ or CD8+ T cells sorted from blood, taken in a trial of the OX40 agonist ivuxolimab. CDR3 loop: CASSYDPQETQYF. The CDR3 DNA reads as TGTGCCAGCAGCTATGACCCTCAGGAGACCCAGTACTTC.